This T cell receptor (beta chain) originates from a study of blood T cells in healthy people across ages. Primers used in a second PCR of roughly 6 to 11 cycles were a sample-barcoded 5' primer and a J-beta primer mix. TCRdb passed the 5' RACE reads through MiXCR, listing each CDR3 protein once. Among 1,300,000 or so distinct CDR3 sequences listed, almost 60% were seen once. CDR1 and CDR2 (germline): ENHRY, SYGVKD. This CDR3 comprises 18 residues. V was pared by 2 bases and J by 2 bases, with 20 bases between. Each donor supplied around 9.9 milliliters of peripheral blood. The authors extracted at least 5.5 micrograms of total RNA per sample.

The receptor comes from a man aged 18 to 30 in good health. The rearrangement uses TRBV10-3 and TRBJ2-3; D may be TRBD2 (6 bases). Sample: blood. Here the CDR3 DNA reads TGTGCCATCAGTGAGGCCCCCCTGGGAGCGGGTTTCACAGATACGCAGTATTTT. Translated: CAISEAPLGAGFTDTQYF.